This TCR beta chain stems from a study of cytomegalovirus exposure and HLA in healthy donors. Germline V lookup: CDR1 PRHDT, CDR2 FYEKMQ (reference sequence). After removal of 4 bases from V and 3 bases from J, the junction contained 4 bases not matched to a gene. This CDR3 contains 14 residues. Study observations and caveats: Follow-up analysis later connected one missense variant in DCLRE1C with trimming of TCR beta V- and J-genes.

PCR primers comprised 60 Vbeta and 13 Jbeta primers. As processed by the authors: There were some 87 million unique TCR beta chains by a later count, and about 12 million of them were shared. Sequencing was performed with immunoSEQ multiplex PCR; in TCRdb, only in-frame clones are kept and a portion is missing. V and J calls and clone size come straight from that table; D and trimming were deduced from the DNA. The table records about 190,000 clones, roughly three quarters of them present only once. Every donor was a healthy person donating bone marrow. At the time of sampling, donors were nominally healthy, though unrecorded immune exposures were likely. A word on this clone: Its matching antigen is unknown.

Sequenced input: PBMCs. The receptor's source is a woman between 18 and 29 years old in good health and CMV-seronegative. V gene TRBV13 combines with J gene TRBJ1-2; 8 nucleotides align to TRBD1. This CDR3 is CASSSSGQDYGYTF. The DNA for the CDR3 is TGTGCCAGCAGCTCCTCGGGACAGGACTATGGCTACACCTTC.